The clone carrying this T cell receptor beta chain was counted once. In the authors' workflow: Using reference gene primer amplification, nucleated cell counts were estimated. Method: immunoSEQ multiplex PCR; TCRdb's copy keeps in-frame clones and lacks some. The V and J calls and the clone size are those of that table, but D and trimming were determined from the DNA. The table records 200,000 to 300,000 clones, more than 70% of them present only once. This specimen belongs to a study of blood T cell repertoires in COVID-19. Study details: T cells, B-cell-depleted T cells, or PBMCs provided the cDNA or gDNA that served as material.

The participants were between about 18 and 100 years old and came from about two dozen US areas. Germline V gives CDR1 WNHNN, CDR2 SYGVQD (reference sequence). The CDR3 loop spans 13 amino acids. V lost 2 bases to trimming and J lost 4 bases, with 6 bases between them. The chain is built from TRBV10-1 and TRBJ1-5; the D is unclear. The TCR originated in a woman aged 35 to 49 with acute COVID-19. The sample consisted of PBMCs or T cells enriched from blood (not recorded which). CDR3: CASSERLNQPQHF. The CDR3 DNA reads as TGCGCCAGCAGTGAGCGGTTGAATCAGCCCCAGCATTTT.